The source of this TCR beta chain is a study of blood T cell repertoires in COVID-19. Study background: Nucleic acid was either cDNA or gDNA, and it came from T cells, B-cell-depleted T cells, or PBMCs.

The germline CDR1 and CDR2 sequences are LNHDA and SQIVND (reference sequence). The CDR3 totals 14 residues. V lost 5 bases and J 1 base, leaving 12 bases between the germline ends. Generated by immunoSEQ multiplex PCR, the TCRdb table keeps only in-frame clones and is missing some. Of some 130,000 clones listed, approximately 83% were seen once; the top ten hold 9.7%. The V gene is TRBV19, the J gene TRBJ2-7; D is unresolved. Sequenced sample: peripheral blood. This sequence was found in a man aged 35 to 55 with active or convalescent COVID-19. The CDR3 region is CASSGRTSSYEQYF. The CDR3 DNA follows: TGTGCCAGTAGTGGTCGCACATCTTCCTACGAGCAGTACTTC.